The source of this T cell receptor beta chain is a study of technical replicates of blood from a handful of donors. Libraries were prepared by immunoSEQ multiplex PCR; TCRdb keeps only in-frame clonotypes and omits some of them. Here the sample spans around 100,000 clones, around 93% being singletons. The specimen was T cells isolated from PBMCs. The clonotype comes from a human donor in good health.

Here the CDR3 reads CASSQWVSTSGKKTQYF. The CDR3, as DNA: TGCGCCAGCAGCCAATGGGTTTCTACTAGCGGAAAAAAGACCCAGTACTTC. This rearrangement joins TRBV4-1 to TRBJ2-5, with TRBD2 identical over 8 bases. J was trimmed by 6 bases and V by 2 bases; bases with no gene match: 14. CDR3 length equals 17 residues. Germline values: CDR1 MGHRA, CDR2 YSYEKL.